The 16 T cell receptor beta chains presented below share a single source sample, sequenced in a study of cytomegalovirus exposure and HLA in healthy donors. With 60 Vbeta and 13 Jbeta primers, the PCR was carried out. Some clones are missing from TCRdb's copy, which holds only in-frame ones; the method was immunoSEQ multiplex PCR. The repertoire holds about 120,000 clones, with less than 80% as singletons. What was sequenced was PBMCs. Source of these receptors: a woman aged 40 to 55 in good health and CMV-seropositive.

This rearrangement joins TRBV7-2 to TRBJ2-1, with a tentative D call TRBD1 (6 bases). CDR3 length: 12 residues. V was pared by 4 bases and J by 16 bases, with 17 bases between. Germline assignment: CDR1 SGHTA and CDR2 FQGNSA. The CDR3 sequence: CASSSTGNRRFF. CDR3 DNA sequence: TGTGCCAGCAGCTCCACAGGGAACAGGCGCTTCTTC.

The chain links TRBV9 to TRBJ2-1, with 9 bases fitting TRBD2. V lost 2 bases, J lost 6 bases, and 3 bases stayed unmatched. The CDR3 runs to 14 residues. CDR1 and CDR2 (germline): SGDLS, YYNGEE. The CDR3: CASSVTGLANEQFF. In DNA, the CDR3 is TGTGCCAGCAGCGTCACGGGACTAGCCAATGAGCAGTTCTTC.

The chain uses TRBV28 and TRBJ2-3; tentatively, D is TRBD2 (5 bases). This CDR3 is 15 amino acids long. With 6 bases removed from V and 3 bases from J, the gap between germline ends came to 16 bases. Germline CDR1 is MDHEN and CDR2 is SYDVKM. CDR3 nucleotide sequence: TGTGCCAGCAGCGAGAGGGCCCCACAAACAGATACGCAGTATTTT. This sequence encodes CASSERAPQTDTQYF.

CDR3 residues: CASSPAPGILHTEAFF. The CDR3 DNA follows: TGTGCCAGCAGCCCTGCTCCCGGGATCCTCCACACTGAAGCTTTCTTT. The V and J genes are TRBV7-2 and TRBJ1-1; D unresolved. Germline V CDR1 and CDR2: SGHTA, FQGNSA. Deletions cut 5 bases from V and 3 bases from J, with 19 bases between. The CDR3 covers 16 residues.

J is TRBJ1-1 and V is TRBV20-1, with unresolved D. The CDR3 totals 11 residues. Germline CDR1 and CDR2: DFQATT and SNEGSKA (reference sequence). V was shortened by 4 bases and J by 4 bases, with 7 bases between the two germline ends. The CDR3 DNA reads TGCAGTGCTACCAGCGGCACTGAAGCTTTCTTT. It yields the protein CSATSGTEAFF.

For this clone: Relative to the germline gene, one junction end is altered; a read error may explain this. The chain has TRBV6-1 and TRBJ2-1; 7 nucleotides match TRBD2. Germline loops: CDR1 MNHNS, CDR2 SASEGT. The CDR3 consists of 15 residues. In DNA, the CDR3 is TGTGGCAGCAGCCAGCCGGGGGAGGGCCTCAATGAGCAGTTCTTC. Its translation is CGSSQPGEGLNEQFF.

The chain uses TRBV4-3 and TRBJ2-7; TRBD2 matches at 7 bases. The CDR3 extends over 16 amino acids. V shed 0 bases, J shed 2 bases, and the junction held 7 bases outside the gene matches. Germline V gene lookup returns CDR1 LGHNA and CDR2 YSLEER. CDR3 region: CASSQEYASGAYEQYF. In DNA, the CDR3 is TGCGCCAGCAGCCAAGAATATGCTAGCGGCGCCTACGAGCAGTACTTC.

The genes are TRBV4-3 and TRBJ2-1; TRBD2 aligns across 12 bases. CDR1 LGHNA and CDR2 YSLEER come from the germline V gene. The CDR3 runs 16 residues. J was trimmed by 2 bases and V by 1 base; bases with no gene match: 0. CDR3 in amino acids: CASSQASGRAYNEQFF. DNA for the CDR3: TGCGCCAGCAGCCAAGCTAGCGGGAGGGCCTACAATGAGCAGTTCTTC.

As DNA, the CDR3 is TGTGCCAGCAGCTTGGCAGGGGACGGAGAGACCCAGTACTTC. Translation: CASSLAGDGETQYF. The V gene is TRBV5-4, the J gene TRBJ2-5, with D possibly being TRBD1 (6 bases). The germline V gene encodes CDR1 SGHNT and CDR2 YYREEE (reference sequence). V shed 0 bases and J shed 4 bases, with 10 bases lying between them. The CDR3 is made up of 14 amino acids.

The CDR3, as DNA: TGCGCCAGCAGCTTGGTAGCAACAGGGAAGAACACTGAAGCTTTCTTT. Translated, it gives CASSLVATGKNTEAFF. The chain employs TRBV5-1 and TRBJ1-1; possibly TRBD1 for D (6 bases). The germline gives CDR1 SGHRS, CDR2 YFSETQ. The CDR3 loop spans 16 amino acids. The V and J ends lost 0 bases and 1 base respectively, with 13 bases between them.

The sample holds a few counts of this clone. The chain carries TRBV5-1 and TRBJ1-1; 9 nucleotides agree with TRBD1. CDR3 length equals 15 residues. V lost 2 bases and J lost 0; bases outside the gene matches: 2. Germline CDR1 and CDR2: SGHRS and YFSETQ. The CDR3 is CASSLQGALNTEAFF. CDR3 DNA: TGCGCCAGCAGCTTACAGGGGGCCCTGAACACTGAAGCTTTCTTT.

This chain links TRBV4-1 with TRBJ1-5; unclear D gene. The CDR3 totals 17 residues. Trimming removed 3 bases from V and 3 bases from J, with 18 bases in between. CDR1 is MGHRA and CDR2 is YSYEKL in the germline V gene. The CDR3 is CASSQEGLLMPNQPQHF. The CDR3 bases are TGCGCCAGCAGCCAGGAGGGCCTCCTGATGCCCAATCAGCCCCAGCATTTT.

The chain links TRBV4-1 to TRBJ2-7, with TRBD1 matching over 7 bases. The CDR3 runs to 15 residues. Germline V gene lookup returns CDR1 MGHRA and CDR2 YSYEKL. Unmatched junction bases numbered 8, after V lost 4 bases and J lost 2 bases. As DNA, the CDR3 is TGCGCCAGCAGCCTAACAGGGGACCACCCCTACGAGCAGTACTTC. It yields the protein CASSLTGDHPYEQYF.

This chain links TRBV6-5 with TRBJ1-5; D not certain. This CDR3 region has 15 residues. Germline CDR1 MNHEY, CDR2 SVGAGI. Trimming shortened V by 6 bases and J by 0 bases, and 12 bases separated the two germline ends. The CDR3 reads CASRVQSYSNQPQHF. CDR3 DNA: TGTGCCAGCAGAGTACAGTCTTATAGCAATCAGCCCCAGCATTTT.

This rearrangement joins TRBV5-4 to TRBJ1-1, with a weak D call TRBD1 (5 bases). The CDR3 sequence is 15 residues long. CDR1 and CDR2 (germline): SGHNT, YYREEE (reference sequence). Between the trimmed V and J ends, which lost 4 bases and 8 bases, there was a span of 21 bases. CDR3 region: CASSPETKGLEEAFF. The CDR3 DNA sequence: TGTGCCAGCAGCCCAGAGACAAAGGGGTTGGAGGAAGCTTTCTTT.

The genes are TRBV10-3 and TRBJ2-7; 8 nucleotides agree with TRBD1. The germline V gene encodes CDR1 ENHRY and CDR2 SYGVKD. The CDR3 covers 14 residues. The V gene end was trimmed by 7 bases and the J gene end by 6 bases; junction bases not matched to a gene: 11. The CDR3 loop is CAITQTGTGSEQYF. CDR3 in DNA: TGTGCCATCACCCAGACCGGGACAGGCTCCGAGCAGTACTTC.